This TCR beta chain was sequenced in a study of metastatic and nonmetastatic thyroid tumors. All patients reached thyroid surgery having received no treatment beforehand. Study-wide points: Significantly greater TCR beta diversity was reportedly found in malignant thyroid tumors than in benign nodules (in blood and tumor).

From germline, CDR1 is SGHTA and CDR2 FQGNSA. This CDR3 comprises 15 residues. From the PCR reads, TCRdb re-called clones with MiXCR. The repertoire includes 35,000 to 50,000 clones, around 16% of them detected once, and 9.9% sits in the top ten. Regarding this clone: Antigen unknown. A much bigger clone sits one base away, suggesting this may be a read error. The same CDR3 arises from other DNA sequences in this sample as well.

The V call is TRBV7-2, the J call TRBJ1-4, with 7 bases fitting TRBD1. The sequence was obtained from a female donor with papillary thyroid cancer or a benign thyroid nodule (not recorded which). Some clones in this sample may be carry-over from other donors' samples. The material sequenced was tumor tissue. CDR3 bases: TGTGCCAGCAGCCACTACAGGGGAGTCAATGAAAAACTGTTCTTT. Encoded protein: CASSHYRGVNEKLFF. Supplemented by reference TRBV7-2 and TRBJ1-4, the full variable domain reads GAGVSQSPSNKVTEKGKDVELRCDPISGHTALYWYRQSLGQGLEFLIYFQGNSAPDKSGLPSDRFSAERTGGSVSTLTIQRTQQEDSAVYLCASSHYRGVNEKLFFGSGTQLSVL.